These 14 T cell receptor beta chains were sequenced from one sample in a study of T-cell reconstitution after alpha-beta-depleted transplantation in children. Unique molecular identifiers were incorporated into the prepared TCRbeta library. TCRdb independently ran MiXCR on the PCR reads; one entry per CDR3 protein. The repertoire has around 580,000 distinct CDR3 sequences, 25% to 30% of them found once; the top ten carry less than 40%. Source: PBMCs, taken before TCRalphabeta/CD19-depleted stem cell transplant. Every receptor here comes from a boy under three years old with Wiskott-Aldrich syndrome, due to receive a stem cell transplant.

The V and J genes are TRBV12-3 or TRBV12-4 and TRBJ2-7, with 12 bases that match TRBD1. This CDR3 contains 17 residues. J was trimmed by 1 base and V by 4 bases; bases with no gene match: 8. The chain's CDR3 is CASSYGDRGQASYEQYF. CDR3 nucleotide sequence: TGTGCCAGCAGTTACGGGGACAGGGGGCAAGCTTCCTACGAGCAGTACTTC.

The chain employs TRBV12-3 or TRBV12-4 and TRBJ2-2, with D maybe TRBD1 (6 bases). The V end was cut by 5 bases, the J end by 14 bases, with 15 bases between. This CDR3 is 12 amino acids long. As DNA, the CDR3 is TGTGCCAGCAGTGCATATGGGGGCCCCCTGTTTTTT. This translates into CASSAYGGPLFF.

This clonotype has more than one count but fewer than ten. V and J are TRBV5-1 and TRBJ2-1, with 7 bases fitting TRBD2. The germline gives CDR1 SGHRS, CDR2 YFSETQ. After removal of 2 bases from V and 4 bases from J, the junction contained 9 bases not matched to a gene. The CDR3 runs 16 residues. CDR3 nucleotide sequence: TGCGCCAGCAGCTTCCCCGCGGGAGTGGTTTACAATGAGCAGTTCTTC. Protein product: CASSFPAGVVYNEQFF.

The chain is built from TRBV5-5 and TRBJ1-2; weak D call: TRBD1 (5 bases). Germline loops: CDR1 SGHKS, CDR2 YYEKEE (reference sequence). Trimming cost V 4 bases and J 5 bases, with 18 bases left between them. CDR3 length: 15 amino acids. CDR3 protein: CASSLAPMTVYGYTF. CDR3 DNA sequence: TGTGCCAGCAGCCTTGCACCGATGACAGTTTATGGCTACACCTTC. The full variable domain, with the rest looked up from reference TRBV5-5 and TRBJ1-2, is DAGVTQSPTHLIKTRGQQVTLRCSPISGHKSVSWYQQVLGQGPQFIFQYYEKEERGRGNFPDRFSARQFPNYSSELNVNALLLGDSALYLCASSLAPMTVYGYTFGSGTRLTVV.

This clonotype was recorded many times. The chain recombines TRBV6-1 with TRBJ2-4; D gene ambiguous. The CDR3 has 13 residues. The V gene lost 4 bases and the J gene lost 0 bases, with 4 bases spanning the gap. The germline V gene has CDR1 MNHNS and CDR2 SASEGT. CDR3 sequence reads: CASSGVAKNIQYF. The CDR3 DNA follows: TGTGCCAGCAGTGGAGTAGCCAAAAACATTCAGTACTTC.

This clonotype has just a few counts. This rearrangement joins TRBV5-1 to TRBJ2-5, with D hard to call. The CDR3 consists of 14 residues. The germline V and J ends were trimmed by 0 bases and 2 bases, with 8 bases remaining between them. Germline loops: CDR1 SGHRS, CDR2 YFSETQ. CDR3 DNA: TGCGCCAGCAGCTTGGAGAGACTGCAAGAGACCCAGTACTTC. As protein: CASSLERLQETQYF.

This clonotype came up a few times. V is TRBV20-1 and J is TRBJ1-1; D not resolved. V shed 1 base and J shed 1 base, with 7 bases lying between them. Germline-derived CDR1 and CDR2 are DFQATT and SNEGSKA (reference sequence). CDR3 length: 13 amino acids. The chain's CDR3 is CSARGHRNTEAFF. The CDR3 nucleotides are TGCAGTGCTAGAGGCCACAGGAACACTGAAGCTTTCTTT.

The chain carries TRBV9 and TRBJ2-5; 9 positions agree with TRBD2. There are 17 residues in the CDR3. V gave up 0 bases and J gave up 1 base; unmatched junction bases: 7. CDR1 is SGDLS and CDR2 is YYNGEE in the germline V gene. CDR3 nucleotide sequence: TGTGCCAGCAGCGTAGGCCCTTCTAGCGGGGTCCAAGAGACCCAGTACTTC. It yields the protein CASSVGPSSGVQETQYF.

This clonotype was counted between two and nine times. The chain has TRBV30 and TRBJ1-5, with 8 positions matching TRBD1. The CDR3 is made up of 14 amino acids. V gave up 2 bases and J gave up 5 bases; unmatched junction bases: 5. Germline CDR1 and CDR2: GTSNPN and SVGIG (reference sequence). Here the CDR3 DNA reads TGTGCCTGGAGTCTAGACAGGGGCGATCAGCCCCAGCATTTT. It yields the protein CAWSLDRGDQPQHF.

This CDR3 is CASSPRLAGMLYNEQFF. The CDR3, as DNA: TGTGCCAGCAGTCCGAGACTAGCGGGAATGCTCTACAATGAGCAGTTCTTC. The chain uses TRBV27 and TRBJ2-1, with TRBD2 matching 11 bases. Germline CDR1 is MNHEY and CDR2 is SMNVEV (reference sequence). This CDR3 is built from 17 residues. Unmatched junction bases numbered 9, after V lost 5 bases and J lost 3 bases.

CDR3: CAISPTGTGGYGYTF. The CDR3 DNA reads as TGTGCCATCAGTCCAACCGGGACCGGGGGCTATGGCTACACCTTC. V and J are TRBV10-3 and TRBJ1-2; D is possibly TRBD1 (5 bases). The V and J ends lost 5 bases and 4 bases respectively, with 17 bases between them. Germline V gene lookup returns CDR1 ENHRY and CDR2 SYGVKD. The CDR3 is made up of 15 amino acids.

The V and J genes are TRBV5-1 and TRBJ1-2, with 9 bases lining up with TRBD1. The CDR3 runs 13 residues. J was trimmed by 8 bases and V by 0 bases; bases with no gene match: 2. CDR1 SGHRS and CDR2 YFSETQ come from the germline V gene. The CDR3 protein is CASSLGTGEGYTF. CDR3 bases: TGCGCCAGCAGCTTGGGGACAGGGGAAGGCTACACCTTC.

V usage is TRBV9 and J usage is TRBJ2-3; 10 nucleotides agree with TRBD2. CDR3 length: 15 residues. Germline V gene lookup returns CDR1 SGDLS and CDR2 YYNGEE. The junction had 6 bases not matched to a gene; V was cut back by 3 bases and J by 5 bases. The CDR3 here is CASSARAGGVDTQYF. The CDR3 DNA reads TGTGCCAGCAGCGCGAGAGCGGGAGGGGTAGATACGCAGTATTTT.

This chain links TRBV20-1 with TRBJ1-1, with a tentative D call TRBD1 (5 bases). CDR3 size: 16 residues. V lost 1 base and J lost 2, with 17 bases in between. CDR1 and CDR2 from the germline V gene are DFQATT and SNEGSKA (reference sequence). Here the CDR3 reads CSARGMGGGKNTEAFF. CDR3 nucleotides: TGCAGTGCTAGAGGCATGGGCGGGGGGAAAAACACTGAAGCTTTCTTT.